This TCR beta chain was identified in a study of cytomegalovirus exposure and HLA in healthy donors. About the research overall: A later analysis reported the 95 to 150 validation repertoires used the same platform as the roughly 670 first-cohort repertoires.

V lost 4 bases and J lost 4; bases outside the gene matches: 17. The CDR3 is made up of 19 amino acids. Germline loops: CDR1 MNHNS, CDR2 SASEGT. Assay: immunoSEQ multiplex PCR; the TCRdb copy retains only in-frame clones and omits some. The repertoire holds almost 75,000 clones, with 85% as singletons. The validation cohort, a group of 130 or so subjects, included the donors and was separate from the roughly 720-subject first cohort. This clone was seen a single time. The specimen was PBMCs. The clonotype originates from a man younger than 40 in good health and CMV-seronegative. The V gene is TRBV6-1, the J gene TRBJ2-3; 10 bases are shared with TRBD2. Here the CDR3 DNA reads TGTGCCAGCAGTGGAAGGACTAGCGGAACCCCGGTGGGCGCAGATACGCAGTATTTT. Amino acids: CASSGRTSGTPVGADTQYF.